The 3 T cell receptor beta chains in this list originate from one sample, sequenced in a study of CD8+CD57+ T cells in acquired aplastic anemia. TCR beta VDJ and CDR3 profiling used genomic DNA as template. TCRdb called the reads again in MiXCR, with one record for every CDR3 protein. The sample has some 70,000 distinct CDR3 sequences, 54% seen once; the top ten hold about 8%. The sequenced sample consisted of sorted CD4+, CD8+, or CD8+CD57+ T cells (not recorded which) from PBMCs. Receptors were obtained from a human donor in good health, serving as a control.

This sequence joins TRBV12-3 or TRBV12-4 and TRBJ2-1; D is possibly TRBD1 (5 bases). V lost 7 bases to trimming and J lost 5 bases, with 21 bases between them. The CDR3 has 16 amino acids. As DNA, the CDR3 is TGTGCCAGCAAACCCGATCGGACACAGTTCAACAATGAGCAGTTCTTC. Its protein is CASKPDRTQFNNEQFF.

The chain employs TRBV19 and TRBJ1-6; a possible D gene is TRBD1 (5 bases). Trimming left V 3 bases short and J 10 bases short, with 13 bases between. The germline V gene encodes CDR1 LNHDA and CDR2 SQIVND (reference sequence). The CDR3 consists of 14 residues. The CDR3 nucleotides read TGTGCCAGTAGTATGCCGGGGGAGTCCTCACCCCTCCACTTT. It translates to CASSMPGESSPLHF. The entire variable domain, with the rest obtained from reference TRBV19 and TRBJ1-6, is as follows: DGGITQSPKYLFRKEGQNVTLSCEQNLNHDAMYWYRQDPGQGLRLIYYSQIVNDFQKGDIAEGYSVSREKKESFPLTVTSAQKNPTAFYLCASSMPGESSPLHFGNGTRLTVT.

The table lists this clonotype with a few counts. This sequence joins TRBV7-9 and TRBJ1-1; the D gene is possibly TRBD1 (5 bases). This CDR3 is built from 13 residues. CDR1 and CDR2 (germline): SEHNR, FQNEAQ (reference sequence). Trimming took off 5 bases at V and 1 base at J, with 8 bases between the two ends. CDR3 in amino acids: CASSHQGNTEAFF. DNA of the CDR3: TGTGCCAGCAGCCATCAGGGGAACACTGAAGCTTTCTTT.